Shown below are 18 T cell receptor beta chains from a single sample sequenced in a study of cytomegalovirus exposure and HLA in healthy donors (dated by TCRdb to the late 2010s). Preparation of the library involved the immunoSEQ multiplex PCR assay. The multiplex PCR relied on a mix of 60 forward primers for TCR Vbeta segments and 13 reverse primers for TCR Jbeta segments. TCRdb stores this immuneACCESS table with in-frame sequences only. Part of the clones is absent; in the studies checked, under half of the shortfall reflects unresolved V genes, and no reason is known for the rest. For this sample the table gives some 150,000 clones, of which approximately 87% were detected only once. The top ten constitute about 5% of the sample. The specimen was PBMCs. The receptors stem from a woman in her twenties or thirties in good health and CMV-seronegative.

The rearrangement joins TRBV7-2 to TRBJ1-2; the match to TRBD1 covers 9 bases. V trimming: 5 bases; J trimming: 1 base; junction bases outside the gene matches: 14. Germline lookup yields CDR1 SGHTA and CDR2 FQGNSA. The CDR3 is 18 residues long. The CDR3 DNA reads TGTGCCAGCAGCGCCAGGACAGGGGCCTCCAAGTTTAACTATGGCTACACCTTC. This encodes CASSARTGASKFNYGYTF.

The chain carries TRBV7-2 and TRBJ2-5; 8 bases agree with TRBD2. J lost 5 bases, V lost 5 bases, and 10 bases had no gene match. Germline loops: CDR1 SGHTA, CDR2 FQGNSA. The CDR3 runs 15 residues. CDR3 sequence: CASSRRPGGRETQYF. Written as DNA, the CDR3 is TGTGCCAGCAGCCGCCGACCGGGCGGGAGGGAGACCCAGTACTTC. The whole variable domain, filled in from reference TRBV7-2 and TRBJ2-5, reads GAGVSQSPSNKVTEKGKDVELRCDPISGHTALYWYRQSLGQGLEFLIYFQGNSAPDKSGLPSDRFSAERTGGSVSTLTIQRTQQEDSAVYLCASSRRPGGRETQYFGPGTRLLVL.

The rearrangement uses TRBV29-1 and TRBJ1-1, with D perhaps matching TRBD1 (5 bases). CDR3 size: 14 residues. Germline lookup yields CDR1 SQVTM and CDR2 ANQGSEA. With 7 bases removed from V and 3 bases from J, the gap between germline ends came to 18 bases. CDR3 in amino acids: CSAGGTTLHTEAFF. Here the CDR3 DNA reads TGCAGCGCGGGGGGGACTACACTCCACACTGAAGCTTTCTTT. Full variable domain (missing parts from reference TRBV29-1 and TRBJ1-1): SAVISQKPSRDICQRGTSLTIQCQVDSQVTMMFWYRQQPGQSLTLIATANQGSEATYESGFVIDKFPISRPNLTFSTLTVSNMSPEDSSIYLCSAGGTTLHTEAFFGQGTRLTVV.

V is TRBV11-2 and J is TRBJ2-7; 7 bases agree with TRBD1. The CDR3 has 17 residues. Per germline, CDR1 SGHAT and CDR2 FQNNGV. J gave up 1 base and V 4 bases, and 13 bases lay outside the gene matches. The CDR3: CASSSPLHPGQSYEQYF. The CDR3, as DNA: TGTGCCAGCAGCTCGCCCCTTCACCCGGGACAGTCCTACGAGCAGTACTTC.

V and J are TRBV19 and TRBJ1-4; 7 bases map to TRBD1. In germline, CDR1 is LNHDA, CDR2 SQIVND (reference sequence). CDR3 size: 13 residues. The trim removed 5 bases at V and 8 bases at J, leaving 5 bases unmatched. CDR3 bases: TGTGCCAGTAGTCCAAGACAGGGCGAAAAACTGTTTTTT. It encodes CASSPRQGEKLFF. Looking up the rest from reference TRBV19 and TRBJ1-4 gives the full variable domain: DGGITQSPKYLFRKEGQNVTLSCEQNLNHDAMYWYRQDPGQGLRLIYYSQIVNDFQKGDIAEGYSVSREKKESFPLTVTSAQKNPTAFYLCASSPRQGEKLFFGSGTQLSVL.

The genes are TRBV4-1 and TRBJ2-5; the D gene is possibly TRBD1 (6 bases). Trimming pared 0 bases from V and 1 base from J, leaving 15 bases between. CDR1 MGHRA and CDR2 YSYEKL come from the germline V gene. The CDR3 is 17 amino acids. The CDR3 loop is CASSQDGTGQIQETQYF. The DNA of the CDR3 is TGCGCCAGCAGCCAAGATGGTACGGGACAAATCCAAGAGACCCAGTACTTC.

The chain is built from TRBV15 and TRBJ2-7, with D uncertain. This CDR3 has 14 residues. Germline V gene sequence: CDR1 LNHNV, CDR2 YYDKDF (reference sequence). Trimming removed 0 bases at V and 1 base at J, with 7 bases between. The CDR3: CATSREGLSYEQYF. The CDR3, as DNA: TGTGCCACCAGCAGAGAGGGCCTTTCCTACGAGCAGTACTTC.

The CDR3 nucleotides are TGTGCCAGCAGCCTAGGGCAAACCACAGATACGCAGTATTTT. Its protein is CASSLGQTTDTQYF. This sequence joins TRBV11-3 and TRBJ2-3; D is uncertain. V gave up 5 bases and J gave up 2 bases, with 11 bases separating them. CDR1 SGHNT and CDR2 YENEEA come from the germline V gene. The CDR3 is 14 amino acids. Full variable domain (outside the CDR3, taken from reference TRBV11-3 and TRBJ2-3): EAGVVQSPRYKIIEKKQPVAFWCNPISGHNTLYWYLQNLGQGPELLIRYENEEAVDDSQLPKDRFSAERLKGVDSTLKIQPAELGDSAVYLCASSLGQTTDTQYFGPGTRLTVL.

The V gene is TRBV18, the J gene TRBJ2-1, with D perhaps matching TRBD2 (6 bases). The CDR3 length is 16 residues. Trimming stripped 8 bases from V and 1 base from J, with 18 bases between. CDR1 is KGHSH and CDR2 is LQKENI in the germline V gene. The CDR3 bases are TGTGCCAGCGCGATCCGGGGGACTGGGTCCTACAATGAGCAGTTCTTC. Translated: CASAIRGTGSYNEQFF.

This clone came up once. The chain uses TRBV11-1 and TRBJ2-1; the D gene is possibly TRBD2 (6 bases). CDR3 length equals 13 residues. V shed 5 bases and J shed 2 bases, with 7 bases lying between them. From germline, CDR1 is SGHAT and CDR2 FQDESV (reference sequence). The CDR3 spells CASSGGAYNEQFF. In nucleotides, the CDR3 is TGTGCCAGCAGCGGAGGGGCCTACAATGAGCAGTTCTTC. Drawing the rest from reference TRBV11-1 and TRBJ2-1, the complete variable domain is EAEVAQSPRYKITEKSQAVAFWCDPISGHATLYWYRQILGQGPELLVQFQDESVVDDSQLPKDRFSAERLKGVDSTLKIQPAELGDSAMYLCASSGGAYNEQFFGPGTRLTVL.

This clone came up a few times. V usage is TRBV5-6 and J usage is TRBJ2-3, with 9 bases lining up with TRBD1. The germline gives CDR1 SGHDT, CDR2 YYEEEE. The CDR3 contains 16 residues. With 4 bases clipped from V and 0 bases from J, the junction kept 6 bases outside the gene matches. CDR3 amino acids: CASSPGTGWSTDTQYF. CDR3 sequence (DNA): TGTGCCAGCAGCCCCGGGACAGGGTGGAGCACAGATACGCAGTATTTT.

The CDR3 DNA follows: TGTGCCAGTAGTATGGGACAGGGCTATAATCAGCCCCAGCATTTT. Its translation: CASSMGQGYNQPQHF. The chain employs TRBV19 and TRBJ1-5; 9 bases fit TRBD1. V was pared by 3 bases and J by 4 bases, with 4 bases of the junction left unmatched. The CDR3 loop spans 15 amino acids. The V gene's germline CDR1 is LNHDA and CDR2 SQIVND (reference sequence).

This clone was detected only once. V gene TRBV28 combines with J gene TRBJ2-5, with TRBD2 matching 8 bases. Germline loops: CDR1 MDHEN, CDR2 SYDVKM. V was pared by 2 bases and J by 3 bases, with 2 bases of the junction left unmatched. The CDR3 is made up of 14 amino acids. The CDR3 nucleotides are TGTGCCAGCAGTTTACCGGGAGGGGAAGAGACCCAGTACTTC. Translated, it gives CASSLPGGEETQYF.

The genes are TRBV21-1 and TRBJ2-7; no DNA check was done on the table's D call, TRBD1. TRBV21-1 is tagged as a pseudogene. This CDR3 is built from 13 residues. The DNA of the CDR3 is TGTGCCAGGAACAGGGGGTACCCCTACGAGCAGTACTTC. Translation: CARNRGYPYEQYF.

This sequence joins TRBV7-2 and TRBJ2-7; D may be TRBD1 (5 bases). Per the germline V gene, CDR1 is SGHTA and CDR2 is FQGNSA. This CDR3 contains 14 residues. With 3 bases removed from V and 3 bases from J, the gap between germline ends came to 12 bases. CDR3 bases: TGTGCCAGCAGCTTCACTCAGGGTAACTACGAGCAGTACTTC. This sequence encodes CASSFTQGNYEQYF.

DNA for the CDR3: TGTGCCAGCAGCGCGGGACAGGGGGCGATCGGCTACACCTTC. Translating it yields CASSAGQGAIGYTF. The J gene is TRBJ1-2, the V gene TRBV5-4, with 12 nucleotides matching TRBD1. Trimming removed 4 bases from V and 8 bases from J; junction bases left unmatched: 6. CDR3 length equals 14 residues. Germline CDR1 is SGHNT and CDR2 is YYREEE (reference sequence).

This chain uses TRBV6-6 with TRBJ1-5; 7 nucleotides agree with TRBD1. In germline, CDR1 is MNHNY, CDR2 SVGAGI (reference sequence). This CDR3 has 15 residues. The junction had 11 bases not matched to a gene; V was cut back by 4 bases and J by 8 bases. The chain's CDR3 is CASSFRDSRMKPQHF. CDR3 bases: TGTGCCAGCAGTTTCCGGGACAGCCGGATGAAGCCCCAGCATTTT.

The chain employs TRBV27 and TRBJ2-7; no clear D. Between the trimmed V and J ends, which lost 3 bases and 2 bases, there was a span of 8 bases. Germline CDR1 is MNHEY and CDR2 is SMNVEV (reference sequence). This CDR3 has 13 residues. CDR3 DNA sequence: TGTGCCAGCAGTTTGGGCTCCACCTACGAGCAGTACTTC. As protein: CASSLGSTYEQYF.